This entry lists 2 T cell receptor beta chains sequenced from one sample in a study of blood T cell repertoires in COVID-19. Libraries were prepared by immunoSEQ multiplex PCR; TCRdb keeps only in-frame clonotypes and omits some of them. The table shows under 250,000 clones, with 80% to 90% occurring only once. The sequencing sample was made of peripheral blood. The receptor set was obtained from a man aged 60 to 75 with acute or convalescent COVID-19.

This sequence joins TRBV10-1 and TRBJ1-5; tentative D call: TRBD1 (5 bases). Looked up from germline, CDR1 is WNHNN and CDR2 is SYGVQD (reference sequence). This CDR3 is built from 18 residues. V lost 6 bases, J lost 2 bases, and 23 bases lay in between. The CDR3 region is CASSPSGGGEAGNQPQHF. The CDR3 nucleotides are TGCGCCAGCAGCCCGAGCGGGGGAGGGGAAGCGGGCAATCAGCCCCAGCATTTT.

The rearrangement joins TRBV5-5 to TRBJ1-2; tentatively, D is TRBD1 (6 bases). The CDR3 sequence is 14 residues long. The V end lost 4 bases, the J end lost 0 bases, and 10 bases lay between the germline ends. CDR1 and CDR2 (germline): SGHKS, YYEKEE (reference sequence). The CDR3 sequence: CASSEDSTNYGYTF. CDR3 DNA sequence: TGTGCCAGCAGCGAGGACAGCACTAACTATGGCTACACCTTC.